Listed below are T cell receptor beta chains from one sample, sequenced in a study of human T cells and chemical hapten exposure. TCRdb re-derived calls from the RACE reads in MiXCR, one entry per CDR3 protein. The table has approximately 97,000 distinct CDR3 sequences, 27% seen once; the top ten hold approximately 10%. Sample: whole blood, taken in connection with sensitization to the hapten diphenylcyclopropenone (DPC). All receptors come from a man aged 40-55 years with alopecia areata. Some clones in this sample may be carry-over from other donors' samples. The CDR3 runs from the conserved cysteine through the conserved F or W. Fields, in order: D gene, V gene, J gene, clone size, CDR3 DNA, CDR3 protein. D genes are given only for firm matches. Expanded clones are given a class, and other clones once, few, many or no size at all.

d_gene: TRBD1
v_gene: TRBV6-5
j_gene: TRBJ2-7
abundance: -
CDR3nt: TGTGCCAGCAGGTTGTCGCAGGGGGCGACGGGCGAGCAGTACTTC
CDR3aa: CASRLSQGATGEQYF

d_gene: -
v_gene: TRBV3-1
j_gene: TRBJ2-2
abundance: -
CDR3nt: TGTGCCAGCAGCCAACTGCGGACAATTGACGGGGAGCTGTTTTTT
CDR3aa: CASSQLRTIDGELFF

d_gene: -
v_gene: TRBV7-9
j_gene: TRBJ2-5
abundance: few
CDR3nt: TGTGCCAGCAGCTTACCAGGGGAAGGGGAGACCCAGTACTTC
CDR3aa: CASSLPGEGETQYF

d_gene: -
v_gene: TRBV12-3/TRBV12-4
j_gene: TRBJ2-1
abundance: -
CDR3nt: TGTGCCAGCAGTTTAGTGCGGAACTCCTACAATGAGCAGTTCTTC
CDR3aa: CASSLVRNSYNEQFF

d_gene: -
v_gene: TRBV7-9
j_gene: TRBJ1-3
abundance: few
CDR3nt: TGTGCCAGCAGTGTAGGCGACACCATATATTTT
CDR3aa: CASSVGDTIYF

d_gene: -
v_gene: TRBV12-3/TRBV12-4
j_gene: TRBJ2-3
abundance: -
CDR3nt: TGTGCCAGCAGTCAATTCCAGGGGACAGATACGCAGTATTTT
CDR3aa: CASSQFQGTDTQYF

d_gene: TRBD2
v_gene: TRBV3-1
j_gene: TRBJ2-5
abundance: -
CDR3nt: TGTGCCAGCAGCCGACTAGCGGGAGGGCTTGGAGAGACCCAGTACTTC
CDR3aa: CASSRLAGGLGETQYF

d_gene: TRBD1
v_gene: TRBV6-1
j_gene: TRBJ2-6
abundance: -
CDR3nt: TGTGCCAGCAGTGACAGGGGGCTAAGCTCTGGGGCCAACGTCCTGACTTTC
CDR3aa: CASSDRGLSSGANVLTF

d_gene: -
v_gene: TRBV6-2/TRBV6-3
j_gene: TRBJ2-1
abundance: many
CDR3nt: TGTGCCAGCAGTTACTTCTATGAGCAGTTCTTC
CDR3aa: CASSYFYEQFF

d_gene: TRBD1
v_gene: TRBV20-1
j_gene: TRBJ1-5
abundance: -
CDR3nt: TGCAGTGCAACCGGGACAGAGCCTAATCAGCCCCAGCATTTT
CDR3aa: CSATGTEPNQPQHF

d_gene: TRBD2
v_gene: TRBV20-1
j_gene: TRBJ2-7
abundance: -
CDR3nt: TGCAGTGCTAACCCCGGACTAGCGGGAGTCTACGAGCAGTACTTC
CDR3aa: CSANPGLAGVYEQYF

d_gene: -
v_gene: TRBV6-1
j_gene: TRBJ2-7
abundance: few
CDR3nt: TGTGCCAGCAGTTTCACTACCGGGCCTTCCGAGCAGTACTTC
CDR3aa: CASSFTTGPSEQYF

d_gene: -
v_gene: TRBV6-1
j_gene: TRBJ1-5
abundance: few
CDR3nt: TGTGCCAGCGTCGAACAGGAATTGTTTGGCAATCAGCCCCAGCATTTT
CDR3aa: CASVEQELFGNQPQHF

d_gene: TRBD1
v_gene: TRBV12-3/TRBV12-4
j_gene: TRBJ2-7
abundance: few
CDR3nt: TGTGCCAGCAGCCACATCGGACAGGGGGTTACCTACGAGCAGTACTTC
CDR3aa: CASSHIGQGVTYEQYF

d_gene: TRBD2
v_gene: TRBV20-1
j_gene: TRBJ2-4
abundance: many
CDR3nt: TGCAGTGCTAGATTCCGGACTAGCGGCAAAAACATTCAGTACTTC
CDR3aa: CSARFRTSGKNIQYF

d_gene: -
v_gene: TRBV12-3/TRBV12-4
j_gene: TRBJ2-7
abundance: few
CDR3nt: TGTGCCAGCAGTTTTCCGCAGCTTAGGTACGAGCAGTACTTC
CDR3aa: CASSFPQLRYEQYF

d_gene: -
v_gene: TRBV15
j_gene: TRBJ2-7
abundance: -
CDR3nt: TGTGCCACCAGCAGAGATCCTACCGGGACAACCTACGAGCAGTACTTC
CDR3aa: CATSRDPTGTTYEQYF

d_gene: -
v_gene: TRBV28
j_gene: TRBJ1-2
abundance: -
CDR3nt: TGTGCCAGCAGTCCCCCGGGACGGCTTAACTATGGCTACACCTTC
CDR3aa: CASSPPGRLNYGYTF

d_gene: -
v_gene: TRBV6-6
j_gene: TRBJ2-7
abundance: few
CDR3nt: TGTGCCAGCAGTTACGGAGGAATCATACCCGAGCAGTACTTC
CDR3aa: CASSYGGIIPEQYF

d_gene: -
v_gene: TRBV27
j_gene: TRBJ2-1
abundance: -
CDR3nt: TGTGCCAGCAGGGGAAGACTAGTGCCGTACAATGAGCAGTTCTTC
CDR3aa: CASRGRLVPYNEQFF

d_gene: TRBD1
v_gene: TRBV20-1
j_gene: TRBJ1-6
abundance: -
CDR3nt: TGCAGTGCCCCCCCCAGGGGGGGAAGCTCCTATAATTCACCCCTCCACTTT
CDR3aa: CSAPPRGGSSYNSPLHF

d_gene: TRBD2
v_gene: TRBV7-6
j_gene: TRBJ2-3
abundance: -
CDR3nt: TGTGCCAGCAGCCGTATAGCGGGAGGCACAGATACGCAGTATTTT
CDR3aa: CASSRIAGGTDTQYF

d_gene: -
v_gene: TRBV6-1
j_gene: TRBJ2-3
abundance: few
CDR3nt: TGTGCCAGCAGCTTTCAACCAGGGGAGACAGATACGCAGTATTTT
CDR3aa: CASSFQPGETDTQYF

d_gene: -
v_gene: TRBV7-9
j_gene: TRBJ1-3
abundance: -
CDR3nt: TGTGCCAGCAGTTCAAATATTCCCTCCTCTGGAAACACCATATATTTT
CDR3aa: CASSSNIPSSGNTIYF

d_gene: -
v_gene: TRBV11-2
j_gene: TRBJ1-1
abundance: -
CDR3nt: TGTGCCAGCAGCTATTGGGGGGCGAAGGACACTGAAGCTTTCTTT
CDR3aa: CASSYWGAKDTEAFF

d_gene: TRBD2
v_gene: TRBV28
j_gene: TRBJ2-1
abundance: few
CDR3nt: TGTGCCAGCAGTTTTACGGTCCTAGCGGGAGGTAGGGTAAATGAGCAGTTCTTC
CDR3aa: CASSFTVLAGGRVNEQFF

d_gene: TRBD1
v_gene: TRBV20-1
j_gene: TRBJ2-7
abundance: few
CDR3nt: TGCAGTGCTCCTGCCGGACAGGGGGCTTACGAGCAGTACTTC
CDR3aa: CSAPAGQGAYEQYF

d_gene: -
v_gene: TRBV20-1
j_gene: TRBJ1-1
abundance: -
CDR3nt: TGCAGTGCTAGAGAACCCCCCACTGAAGCTTTCTTT
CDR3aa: CSAREPPTEAFF

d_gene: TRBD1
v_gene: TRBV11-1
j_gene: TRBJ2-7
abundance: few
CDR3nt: TGTGCCAGCAGCTCGCGACAGGGCCTCGGGCAGTACTTC
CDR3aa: CASSSRQGLGQYF

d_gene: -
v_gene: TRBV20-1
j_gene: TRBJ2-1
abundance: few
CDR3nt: TGCAGTGCTAGAGAGGCTAGTCTGAATGAGCAGTTCTTC
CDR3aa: CSAREASLNEQFF

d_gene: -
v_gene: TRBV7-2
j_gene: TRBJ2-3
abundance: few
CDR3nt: TGTGCCAGCAGCTTAGTGGGCGGGGGCCTGAGGAATACGCAGTATTTT
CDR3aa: CASSLVGGGLRNTQYF

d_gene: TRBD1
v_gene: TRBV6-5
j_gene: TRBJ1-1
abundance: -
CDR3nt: TGTGCCAGCAGTTACTCGACGGCAGGGGGCTGGAACACTGAAGCTTTCTTT
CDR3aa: CASSYSTAGGWNTEAFF

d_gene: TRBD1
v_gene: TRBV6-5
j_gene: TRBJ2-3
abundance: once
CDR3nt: TGTGCCTCGGGACAGGGCCGCGATACGCAGTATTTT
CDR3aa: CASGQGRDTQYF

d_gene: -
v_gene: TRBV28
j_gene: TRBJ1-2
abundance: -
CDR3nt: TGTGCCAGCAGGGTATTCTCCACAGGGATACCCTATGGCTACACCTTC
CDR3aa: CASRVFSTGIPYGYTF

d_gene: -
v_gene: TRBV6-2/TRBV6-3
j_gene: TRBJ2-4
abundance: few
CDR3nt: TGTGCCAGCAGTTTCCGAGGTCTAAACAAAAACATTCAGTACTTC
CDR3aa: CASSFRGLNKNIQYF

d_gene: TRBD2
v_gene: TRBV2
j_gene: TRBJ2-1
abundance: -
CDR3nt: TGTGCCAGCAGTGAGACTAGCGGGAGCCTGGGGGAGCAGTTCTTC
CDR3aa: CASSETSGSLGEQFF

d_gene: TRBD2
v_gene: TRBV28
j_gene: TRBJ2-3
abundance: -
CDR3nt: TGTGCCACCACCGCCCAGCGGGAGAGAGGAGGTGGAACAGATACGCAGTATTTT
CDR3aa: CATTAQRERGGGTDTQYF

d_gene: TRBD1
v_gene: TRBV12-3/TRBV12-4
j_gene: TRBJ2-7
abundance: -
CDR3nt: TGTGCCAGCAGCCCCGGACAGGGGGCGCCTGAGCAGTACTTC
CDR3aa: CASSPGQGAPEQYF

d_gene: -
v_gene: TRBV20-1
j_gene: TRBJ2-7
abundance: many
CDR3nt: TGCAGTGCTAAGGCCCGGGACTGGTCCTACGAGCAGTACTTC
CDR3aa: CSAKARDWSYEQYF

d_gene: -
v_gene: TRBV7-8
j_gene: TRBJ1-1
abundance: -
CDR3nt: TGTGCCAGCAGCTTAAGCGAGTGGGCCGAAGCTTTCTTT
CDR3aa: CASSLSEWAEAFF

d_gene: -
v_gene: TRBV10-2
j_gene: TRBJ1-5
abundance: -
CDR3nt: TGCGCCAGCAGTGAGAGGCAGGGATTTCCTAATCAGCCCCAGCATTTT
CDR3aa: CASSERQGFPNQPQHF

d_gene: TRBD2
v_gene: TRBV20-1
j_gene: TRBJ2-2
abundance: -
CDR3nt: TGCAGTGCTAGAGAACTAGCGGGAGACACCGGGGAGCTGTTTTTT
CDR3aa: CSARELAGDTGELFF

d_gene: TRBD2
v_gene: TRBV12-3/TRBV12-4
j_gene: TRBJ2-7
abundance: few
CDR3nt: TGTGCCAGCAGGAGCGGGAGGGCCCCTTTCTACGAGCAGTACTTC
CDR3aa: CASRSGRAPFYEQYF

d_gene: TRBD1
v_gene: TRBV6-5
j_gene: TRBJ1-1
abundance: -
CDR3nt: TGTGCCAGCCGGACAGGGAGCACTGAAGCTTTCTTT
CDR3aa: CASRTGSTEAFF

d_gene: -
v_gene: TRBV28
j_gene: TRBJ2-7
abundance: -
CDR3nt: TGTGCCAGCAGTTTATTAAAGGGCGAGCAGTACTTC
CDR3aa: CASSLLKGEQYF

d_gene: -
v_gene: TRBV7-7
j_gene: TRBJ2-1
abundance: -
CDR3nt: TGTGCCAGCAGTCAGTCACGGGGGGCGGGAAATGAGCAGTTCTTC
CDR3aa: CASSQSRGAGNEQFF

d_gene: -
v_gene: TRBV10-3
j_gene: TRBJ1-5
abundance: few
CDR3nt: TGTGCCATCAGTGAGCGGGGGACCAACAATCAGCCCCAGCATTTT
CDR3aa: CAISERGTNNQPQHF

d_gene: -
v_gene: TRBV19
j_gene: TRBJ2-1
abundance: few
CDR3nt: TGTGCCAGTAGCCGGGCCCCCTCCAATGAGCAGTTCTTC
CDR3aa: CASSRAPSNEQFF

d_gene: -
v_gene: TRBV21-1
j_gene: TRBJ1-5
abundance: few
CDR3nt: TGTGCCAGCAGCAAAGTTCGGGCAGGGGAGAATCAGCCCCAGCATTTT
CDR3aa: CASSKVRAGENQPQHF

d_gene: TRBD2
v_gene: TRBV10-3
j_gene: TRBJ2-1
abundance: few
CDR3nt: TGTGCCATCATGGGTAGCGGGGGGGAGCAGTTCTTC
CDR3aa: CAIMGSGGEQFF

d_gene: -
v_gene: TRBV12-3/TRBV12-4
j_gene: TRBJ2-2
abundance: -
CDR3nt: TGTGCCAGCAGTTCCCGGTCCGGGCTGACCGGGGAGCTGTTTTTT
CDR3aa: CASSSRSGLTGELFF

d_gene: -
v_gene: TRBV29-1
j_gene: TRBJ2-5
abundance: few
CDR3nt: TGCAGCGTCCGGGACGGTCAAGAGACCCAGTACTTC
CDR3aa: CSVRDGQETQYF

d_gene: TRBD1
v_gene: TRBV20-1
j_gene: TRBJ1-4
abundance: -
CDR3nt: TGCAGTGCTACGAGACAGGGGACGGCTGAAAAACTGTTTTTT
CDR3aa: CSATRQGTAEKLFF

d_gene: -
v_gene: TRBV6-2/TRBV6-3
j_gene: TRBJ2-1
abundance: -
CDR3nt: TGTGCCAGCAGCCCCCAGGGGTTCTCCTACAATGAGCAGTTCTTC
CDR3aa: CASSPQGFSYNEQFF